Listed here are 2 T cell receptor beta chains from one sample, sequenced in a study of regulatory T cells in long-lasting Graves disease. Both iRepertoire HTBI primers and Arm-PCR of CDR3 regions were used to build the TCR beta libraries. MiXCR, applied by TCRdb to the multiplex PCR reads, yields one record per CDR3 protein. The table has around 470,000 distinct CDR3 sequences, 14% seen once. The time point here: newly diagnosed GD, antithyroid drugs for less than 3 months. Scientists built the TCR library using RNA that was extracted from PBMCs. This same sample was also part of a study on T cells in Graves' hyperthyroidism and ophthalmopathy.

The material was peripheral blood mononuclear cells (PBMCs), obtained at new diagnosis, from a patient treated with antithyroid drugs. The receptors come from a woman aged 45 to 65 with Graves disease.

This clonotype was found a few times. V usage is TRBV20-1 and J usage is TRBJ2-7; D might be TRBD1 (7 bases). There are 12 residues in the CDR3. V dropped 3 bases and J dropped 6 bases, with 12 bases sitting between them. CDR1 is DFQATT and CDR2 is SNEGSKA in the germline V gene (reference sequence). In DNA form, the CDR3 reads TGCAGTGCTAGGTCTCAGGGGGGCGAGCAGTACTTC. Amino acid sequence: CSARSQGGEQYF.

This rearrangement joins TRBV10-3 to TRBJ2-1; a possible D gene is TRBD2 (6 bases). This CDR3 comprises 14 residues. Germline CDR1 is ENHRY and CDR2 is SYGVKD. V lost 10 bases and J lost 5, with 18 bases in between. The CDR3 DNA sequence: TGTGCCACCAGGAGTCCGGGACTTCACAATGAGCAGTTCTTC. Its protein is CATRSPGLHNEQFF.